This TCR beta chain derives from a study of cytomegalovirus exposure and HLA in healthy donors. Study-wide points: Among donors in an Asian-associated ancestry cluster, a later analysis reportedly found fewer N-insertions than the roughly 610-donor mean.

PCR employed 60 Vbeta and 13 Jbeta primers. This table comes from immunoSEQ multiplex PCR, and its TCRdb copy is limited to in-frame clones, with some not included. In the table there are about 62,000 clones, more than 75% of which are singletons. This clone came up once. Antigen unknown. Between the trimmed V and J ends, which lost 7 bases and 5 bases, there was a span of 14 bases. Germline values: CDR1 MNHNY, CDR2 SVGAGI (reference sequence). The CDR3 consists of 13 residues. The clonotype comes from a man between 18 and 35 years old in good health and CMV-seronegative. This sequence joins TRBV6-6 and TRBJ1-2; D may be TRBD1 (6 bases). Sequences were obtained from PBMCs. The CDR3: CASTAGAQYGYTF. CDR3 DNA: TGTGCCAGCACGGCGGGGGCGCAGTATGGCTACACCTTC.